Following are 5 T cell receptor beta chains from one sample sequenced in a study of T cells in Graves' hyperthyroidism and ophthalmopathy. Template material for amplifying TCR beta CDR3 regions consisted of RNA transcripts. An initial round of RT-PCR targeting the TCR CDR3 relied on the HTBI primer set. One entry per CDR3 protein, called by TCRdb with MiXCR from the multiplex PCR reads. The sample lists nearly 600,000 distinct CDR3 sequences; approximately 13% were seen once. Sequenced material: blood. The receptors were gathered from a woman aged 30 to 39 with Graves' hyperthyroidism that later progressed to Graves' ophthalmopathy.

As to this clonotype: This may be a read error, as it is one base from a much larger clone. The chain couples TRBV6-2 or TRBV6-3 to TRBJ1-5; the D is unclear. Germline V gene data show CDR1 as MNHEY and CDR2 as SVGEGT. The CDR3 runs 11 residues. V was shortened by 8 bases and J by 4 bases, with 6 bases between the two germline ends. The CDR3 region is CASAHNQPQHF. The CDR3 DNA follows: TGTGCCAGCGCACATAATCAGCCCCAGCATTTT.

This clonotype showed up just a few times. The chain joins TRBV27 to TRBJ2-2; possibly TRBD2 for D (5 bases). This CDR3 has 13 amino acids. The V end was cut by 8 bases, the J end by 4 bases, with 11 bases between. The germline CDR1 and CDR2 sequences are MNHEY and SMNVEV (reference sequence). CDR3 sequence: CASYERVTGELFF. Here the CDR3 DNA reads TGTGCCAGCTATGAGAGGGTCACCGGGGAGCTGTTTTTT.

This clonotype appeared many times. The V call is TRBV5-8, the J call TRBJ2-3; 7 bases are shared with TRBD2. The CDR3 consists of 15 residues. Losses at the gene ends were 5 bases for V and 2 bases for J; bases not matched to a gene: 8. Germline assignment: CDR1 SGHTS and CDR2 YDEGEE. This CDR3 reads CASRPTSASTDTQYF. The CDR3 coding sequence is TGTGCCAGCAGGCCCACTAGCGCCTCCACAGATACGCAGTATTTT.

The chain uses TRBV19 and TRBJ2-5; 8 bases are a match to TRBD2. The CDR3 has 14 residues. V shed 4 bases and J 5 bases; nucleotides not matched to a gene: 6. CDR1 is LNHDA and CDR2 is SQIVND in the germline V gene (reference sequence). This CDR3 reads CASSNLAGGETQYF. The CDR3 DNA reads as TGTGCCAGTAGTAACCTAGCGGGTGGGGAGACCCAGTACTTC. Variable domain in full (rest from reference TRBV19 and TRBJ2-5): DGGITQSPKYLFRKEGQNVTLSCEQNLNHDAMYWYRQDPGQGLRLIYYSQIVNDFQKGDIAEGYSVSREKKESFPLTVTSAQKNPTAFYLCASSNLAGGETQYFGPGTRLLVL.

V and J are TRBV6-9 and TRBJ1-1; D gene ambiguous. The CDR3 is 13 residues long. Germline V gives CDR1 MNHGY, CDR2 SVAAGI. V was trimmed by 3 bases and J by 9 bases, leaving 14 bases between them. As DNA, the CDR3 is TGTGCCAGCAGTTACGAGAAGAGAGGGCAAGCTTTCTTT. As protein: CASSYEKRGQAFF.